This T cell receptor beta chain emerged from a study of cytomegalovirus exposure and HLA in healthy donors. Germline V gene lookup returns CDR1 SGHAT and CDR2 FQNNGV. The V end lost 1 base, the J end lost 2 bases, and 18 bases lay between the germline ends. The CDR3 is 17 amino acids. In this sample, this clone turned up a few times. Antigen unknown. 13 Jbeta primers and 60 Vbeta primers were used for the PCR. Sequenced by immunoSEQ multiplex PCR; TCRdb stores in-frame clones only, minus some. The table records approximately 100,000 clones, under 75% of them present only once. Study-wide results and caveats: In a later analysis, approximately 15,000 TCR beta sequences were associated with HLA alleles at 0.05 false discovery rate. Immune exposure information available was restricted to CMV serostatus. Cytomegalovirus association was listed for 164 TCR beta chains.

The sequenced sample was PBMCs. The V call is TRBV11-2, the J call TRBJ2-7, with unresolved D. This receptor was obtained from a human donor in good health. The CDR3 DNA follows: TGTGCCAGCAGCTTAGGGGCCAGGCAGGTCCCGACCTACGAGCAGTACTTC. It codes for CASSLGARQVPTYEQYF.